A single sample gave rise to the 17 T cell receptor beta chains below, sequenced in a study of T cell responses to AZD1222 COVID-19 vaccine. Measured with immunoSEQ multiplex PCR; TCRdb has only the in-frame clones, and not every one. There are 89,000 or so clones in the sample; about 90% occur only once, and 16% lies in the top ten. Sequencing was performed on peripheral blood, taken on day 0 of AZD1222 vaccination. The source is an adult in good health.

The CDR3 reads CATSLGTAQETQYF. The CDR3 DNA reads as TGTGCCACCAGCCTCGGGACAGCACAAGAGACCCAGTACTTC. This chain links TRBV15 with TRBJ2-5, with 7 positions matching TRBD1. The J segment lost 2 bases and the V segment lost 5 bases, leaving 5 bases of the junction unmatched. In germline, CDR1 is LNHNV, CDR2 YYDKDF (reference sequence). The CDR3 is made up of 14 amino acids.

This clone was seen once. The rearrangement joins TRBV2 to TRBJ1-5, with D maybe TRBD1 (5 bases). V was trimmed by 0 bases and J by 3 bases, leaving 9 bases between them. Looked up from germline, CDR1 is SNHLY and CDR2 is FYNNEI. This CDR3 spans 15 amino acids. Here the CDR3 reads CASSEAQGPNQPQHF. The CDR3 DNA reads TGTGCCAGCAGTGAAGCCCAGGGACCCAATCAGCCCCAGCATTTT. The full variable domain, its missing parts supplied by reference TRBV2 and TRBJ1-5, is EPEVTQTPSHQVTQMGQEVILRCVPISNHLYFYWYRQILGQKVEFLVSFYNNEISEKSEIFDDQFSVERPDGSNFTLKIRSTKLEDSAMYFCASSEAQGPNQPQHFGDGTRLSIL.

The chain carries TRBV5-1 and TRBJ2-7, with D perhaps being TRBD1 or TRBD2 (5 bases each). The CDR3 runs to 16 residues. V was clipped by 2 bases and J by 2 bases, with 17 bases between them. From germline, CDR1 is SGHRS and CDR2 YFSETQ. The CDR3 protein is CASSFASGTDAYEQYF. CDR3 DNA: TGCGCCAGCAGCTTCGCGTCCGGGACGGACGCCTACGAGCAGTACTTC.

The DNA of the CDR3 is TGTGCCAGCAGTTTATTTTTAGGGTTTGGGACTGAAGCTTTCTTT. It is translated as CASSLFLGFGTEAFF. The gene calls are TRBV27 and TRBJ1-1, with no clear D. The CDR3 runs 15 residues. The V gene lost 1 base and the J gene lost 5 bases, with 14 bases spanning the gap. Per the germline V gene, CDR1 is MNHEY and CDR2 is SMNVEV (reference sequence).

The genes are TRBV18 and TRBJ2-3; D is undetermined. CDR3 length: 16 residues. V lost 3 bases and J lost 3, with 16 bases in between. Germline V gene data show CDR1 as KGHSH and CDR2 as LQKENI. The DNA for the CDR3 is TGTGCCAGCTCACCGATAACAGAAGCCTTTACAGATACGCAGTATTTT. Its protein is CASSPITEAFTDTQYF.

The chain employs TRBV7-8 and TRBJ1-5, with D perhaps matching TRBD1 (6 bases). The CDR3 sequence is 16 residues long. With 5 bases removed from V and 2 bases from J, the gap between germline ends came to 16 bases. Germline CDR1 reads SGHVS; CDR2 reads FQNEAQ. The CDR3 protein is CASSATPGVGNQPQHF. The CDR3 nucleotides are TGTGCCAGCAGCGCCACCCCAGGGGTGGGCAATCAGCCCCAGCATTTT.

This chain joins TRBV7-9 and TRBJ1-3; 8 bases match TRBD1. The CDR3 totals 14 residues. In germline, CDR1 is SEHNR, CDR2 FQNEAQ (reference sequence). J gave up 3 bases and V 5 bases, and 3 bases lay outside the gene matches. This chain's CDR3 is CASSPGGGGNTIYF. CDR3 coding DNA: TGTGCCAGCAGCCCAGGGGGCGGTGGAAACACCATATATTTT.

The chain uses TRBV5-1 and TRBJ2-7; the match to TRBD1 covers 9 bases. Germline CDR1 SGHRS, CDR2 YFSETQ. The CDR3 is 15 amino acids. After removal of 3 bases from V and 5 bases from J, the junction contained 9 bases not matched to a gene. CDR3 bases: TGCGCCAGCAGCTCGGGGGACAGGGTAGGCCACGAGCAGTACTTC. It is translated as CASSSGDRVGHEQYF.

For the CDR3, the DNA is TGTGCCACCAGCGGTACCGGGACAGACTATAACTATGGCTACACCTTC. Translation gives CATSGTGTDYNYGYTF. This sequence joins TRBV15 and TRBJ1-2, with 7 bases fitting TRBD1. This CDR3 contains 16 residues. J was trimmed by 1 base and V by 5 bases; bases with no gene match: 10. Per germline, CDR1 LNHNV and CDR2 YYDKDF (reference sequence).

V is TRBV9 and J is TRBJ2-7; 11 bases are shared with TRBD1. Germline CDR1 SGDLS, CDR2 YYNGEE. This CDR3 is built from 15 residues. V lost 3 bases, J lost 3 bases, and 5 bases stayed unmatched. CDR3 amino acids: CASSDGQGAGYEQYF. In DNA, the CDR3 is TGTGCCAGCAGCGACGGACAGGGGGCCGGCTACGAGCAGTACTTC.

The chain joins TRBV28 to TRBJ2-2; D gene uncertain. This CDR3 has 12 amino acids. Germline V gene sequence: CDR1 MDHEN, CDR2 SYDVKM. The V end lost 2 bases, the J end lost 5 bases, and 3 bases lay between the germline ends. Here the CDR3 reads CASSLRTGELFF. CDR3 nucleotides: TGTGCCAGCAGTTTAAGGACCGGGGAGCTGTTTTTT. Full variable domain (outside the CDR3, taken from reference TRBV28 and TRBJ2-2): DVKVTQSSRYLVKRTGEKVFLECVQDMDHENMFWYRQDPGLGLRLIYFSYDVKMKEKGDIPEGYSVSREKKERFSLILESASTNQTSMYLCASSLRTGELFFGEGSRLTVL.

V usage is TRBV5-6 and J usage is TRBJ2-1, with 7 bases fitting TRBD2. Germline CDR1 reads SGHDT; CDR2 reads YYEEEE. The junction had 14 bases not matched to a gene; V was cut back by 9 bases and J by 5 bases. The CDR3 consists of 15 residues. The CDR3 DNA reads as TGTGCCACTAGCCTATTAGGGCGGGAGAACAATGAGCAGTTCTTC. Protein sequence: CATSLLGRENNEQFF.

The chain joins TRBV7-9 to TRBJ1-5; TRBD1 matches 7 bases. V trimming: 5 bases; J trimming: 2 bases; junction bases outside the gene matches: 9. CDR1 and CDR2 (germline): SEHNR, FQNEAQ (reference sequence). The CDR3 runs 16 residues. The CDR3 DNA is TGTGCCAGCAGCCTAGGAGTCGGGACAGGCAATCAGCCCCAGCATTTT. This encodes CASSLGVGTGNQPQHF. The full variable domain, rest sourced from reference TRBV7-9 and TRBJ1-5, is DTGVSQNPRHKITKRGQNVTFRCDPISEHNRLYWYRQTLGQGPEFLTYFQNEAQLEKSRLLSDRFSAERPKGSFSTLEIQRTEQGDSAMYLCASSLGVGTGNQPQHFGDGTRLSIL.

Note on this clone: A read error may produce the germline difference seen at one junction end. V is TRBV11-2 and J is TRBJ1-4; D may be TRBD1 (6 bases). Germline V gives CDR1 SGHAT, CDR2 FQNNGV. The CDR3 length is 15 residues. The CDR3, as DNA: TGTGCCAGCAGCATAGACGGGGGGCGAGGCGAAAAACTGTTTTTT. It is translated as CASSIDGGRGEKLFF.

The rearrangement links TRBV30 to TRBJ1-6; unclear D gene. The germline V and J ends were trimmed by 0 bases and 7 bases, with 10 bases remaining between them. The CDR3 is 14 amino acids. CDR1 and CDR2 from the germline V gene are GTSNPN and SVGIG (reference sequence). The CDR3 sequence: CAWSVGSGNSPLHF. The DNA of the CDR3 is TGTGCCTGGAGTGTAGGCAGCGGCAATTCACCCCTCCACTTT.

This chain uses TRBV11-3 with TRBJ2-1; tentatively, D is TRBD2 (6 bases). Germline-derived CDR1 and CDR2 are SGHNT and YENEEA. V shed 2 bases and J shed 2 bases, with 10 bases lying between them. The CDR3 has 15 amino acids. As DNA, the CDR3 is TGTGCCAGCAGCTTAACTAGCAGAGCCTACAATGAGCAGTTCTTC. Translation: CASSLTSRAYNEQFF.

V and J are TRBV27 and TRBJ2-6, with TRBD2 as a possible D gene (5 bases). The CDR3 totals 15 residues. Trimming left V 6 bases short and J 0 bases short, with 9 bases between. CDR1 is MNHEY, CDR2 SMNVEV, per germline (reference sequence). The DNA for the CDR3 is TGTGCCAGCAGGGGGAGCCGCTCTGGGGCCAACGTCCTGACTTTC. This codes for CASRGSRSGANVLTF.